The rows below give T cell receptor beta chains drawn from one sample of a study of PD-L1 blockade in urothelial cancer. This table comes from immunoSEQ multiplex PCR, and its TCRdb copy is limited to in-frame clones, with some not included. The sample yields some 50,000 clones, about 83% seen once. The sample consisted of PBMCs, taken around atezolizumab (anti-PD-L1) treatment. The receptors were sampled from a woman between 55 and 75 years old with urothelial cancer. Each CDR3 is given with its conserved first and last residue. Fields, in order: D gene, J gene, V gene, clone size, CDR3 protein, CDR3 DNA. The D gene is left open where the match is weak. Size is omitted from some rows. Given values are once, few, many or a class for expanded clones.

-,TRBJ2-7,TRBV5-8,once,CASSLGRGEQYF,TGTGCCAGCAGCTTGGGGCGGGGTGAGCAGTACTTC
-,TRBJ2-7,TRBV6-6,-,CASSYSTETGTYEQYF,TGTGCCAGCAGTTACTCGACAGAGACAGGCACCTACGAGCAGTACTTC
TRBD1,TRBJ1-5,TRBV18,-,CASSPGQQGPQHF,TGTGCCAGCTCACCGGGACAGCAAGGGCCCCAGCATTTT
TRBD2,TRBJ2-7,TRBV7-2,once,CASSLGLAGSGRAYEQYF,TGTGCCAGCAGCTTAGGGCTAGCGGGAAGCGGAAGGGCCTACGAGCAGTACTTC
TRBD1,TRBJ2-7,TRBV15,-,CATSQRPDRAGYEQYF,TGTGCCACCAGCCAACGCCCCGACAGGGCTGGCTACGAGCAGTACTTC
-,TRBJ1-6,TRBV18,few,CASSTRGQPSNSPLHF,TGTGCCAGCTCGACCAGAGGACAGCCCTCAAATTCACCCCTCCACTTT
-,TRBJ2-2,TRBV28,-,CASSLIGGTGELFF,TGTGCCAGCAGTTTAATAGGCGGCACCGGGGAGCTGTTTTTT
TRBD1,TRBJ2-7,TRBV7-2,-,CASSLGMGQGKVEQYF,TGTGCCAGCAGCTTAGGTATGGGACAGGGGAAGGTAGAGCAGTACTTC
TRBD1,TRBJ2-3,TRBV5-4,-,CASSTPGGQGPDTQYF,TGTGCCAGCAGCACCCCAGGGGGACAGGGTCCAGATACGCAGTATTTT
TRBD1,TRBJ2-5,TRBV5-1,once,CASSRTGIETQYF,TGCGCCAGCAGCAGGACAGGGATCGAGACCCAGTACTTC
TRBD1,TRBJ2-7,TRBV7-2,-,CASSFRDSWTYEQYF,TGTGCCAGCAGCTTTCGGGACAGCTGGACCTACGAGCAGTACTTC
-,TRBJ2-1,TRBV11-3,-,CASSLGGRTAYNEQFF,TGTGCCAGCAGCCTAGGCGGGCGGACGGCCTACAATGAGCAGTTCTTC
TRBD2,TRBJ2-1,TRBV4-1,-,CASSPAETSVEQFF,TGCGCCAGCAGTCCTGCTGAGACTAGCGTTGAGCAGTTCTTC
-,TRBJ2-7,TRBV29-1,-,CSVVGAPYEQYF,TGCAGCGTTGTAGGGGCTCCCTACGAGCAGTACTTC
TRBD2,TRBJ2-7,TRBV7-2,-,CASSLAPRGLAGRPSSYEQYF,TGTGCCAGCAGCTTAGCCCCCCGAGGACTAGCGGGACGCCCGAGCTCCTACGAGCAGTACTTC
TRBD1,TRBJ2-7,TRBV5-6,-,CASSFLLQGAYEQYF,TGTGCCAGCAGCTTCCTATTACAGGGGGCCTACGAGCAGTACTTC
-,TRBJ2-3,TRBV7-7,once,CASSYSGATDTQYF,TGTGCCAGCAGCTATTCGGGAGCCACAGATACGCAGTATTTT
TRBD2,TRBJ2-3,TRBV25-1,-,CASTGLAFTDTQYF,TGTGCCAGCACCGGACTAGCTTTCACAGATACGCAGTATTTT
-,TRBJ1-2,TRBV6-6,-,CASSYRLLNYGYTF,TGTGCCAGCAGTTACAGACTTTTAAACTATGGCTACACCTTC
TRBD2,TRBJ2-7,TRBV7-9,few,CASSFPTSGDYYEQYF,TGTGCCAGCAGCTTCCCGACTAGCGGGGATTACTACGAGCAGTACTTC
-,TRBJ1-2,TRBV6-1,few,CASSEVGGRYTF,TGTGCCAGCAGTGAAGTTGGAGGCCGCTACACCTTC
-,TRBJ1-6,TRBV29-1,-,CSVGANYNSPLHF,TGCAGCGTTGGTGCGAACTATAATTCACCCCTCCACTTT
-,TRBJ2-5,TRBV21-1,once,CASSHPRRGPETQYF,TGTGCCAGCAGCCATCCCCGTAGAGGGCCGGAGACCCAGTACTTC
TRBD1,TRBJ2-7,TRBV28,-,CASKRGQGDYEQYF,TGTGCCAGCAAAAGGGGTCAGGGGGACTACGAGCAGTACTTC